What follows are 15 T cell receptor beta chains derived from one specimen sequenced in a study of cytomegalovirus exposure and HLA in healthy donors. The PCR had 60 Vbeta and 13 Jbeta primers. Assay: immunoSEQ multiplex PCR; the TCRdb copy retains only in-frame clones and omits some. This table holds 110,000 or so clones, 82% found once. The sequencing sample was made of PBMCs. The origin of the receptors is a woman aged 18 to 35 in good health and CMV-seronegative.

The chain combines TRBV6-1 with TRBJ2-1, with 10 bases that match TRBD2. The germline V gene has CDR1 MNHNS and CDR2 SASEGT. V trimming: 4 bases; J trimming: 8 bases; junction bases outside the gene matches: 11. The CDR3 sequence is 16 residues long. The CDR3: CASSGLSGGAADEQFF. The CDR3 DNA is TGTGCCAGCAGTGGTTTAAGCGGGGGGGCCGCTGATGAGCAGTTCTTC.

This chain joins TRBV6-5 and TRBJ2-7; possibly TRBD1 for D (5 bases). V was pared by 4 bases and J by 1 base, with 17 bases between. Germline V lookup: CDR1 MNHEY, CDR2 SVGAGI. The CDR3 has 16 amino acids. Here the CDR3 DNA reads TGTGCCAGCAGTTCGCCCCGGGTAGGGGATTCCTACGAGCAGTACTTC. Encoded protein: CASSSPRVGDSYEQYF.

This chain connects TRBV5-4 to TRBJ2-1; D ambiguous. CDR3 size: 15 residues. Germline V CDR1 and CDR2: SGHNT, YYREEE (reference sequence). V lost 0 bases and J 5 bases, leaving 12 bases between the germline ends. The CDR3 region has the DNA TGTGCCAGCAGCTTGGGAGCTTACCATGACAATGAGCAGTTCTTC. This translates into CASSLGAYHDNEQFF. The full variable domain, its missing parts supplied by reference TRBV5-4 and TRBJ2-1, is ETGVTQSPTHLIKTRGQQVTLRCSSQSGHNTVSWYQQALGQGPQFIFQYYREEENGRGNFPPRFSGLQFPNYSSELNVNALELDDSALYLCASSLGAYHDNEQFFGPGTRLTVL.

This sequence joins TRBV18 and TRBJ1-1; D not resolved. CDR3 length equals 14 residues. The V and J ends lost 1 base and 0 bases respectively, with 6 bases between them. Germline lookup yields CDR1 KGHSH and CDR2 LQKENI. CDR3 region: CASSPLIVNTEAFF. CDR3 sequence (DNA): TGTGCCAGCTCACCACTAATAGTGAACACTGAAGCTTTCTTT.

The V and J genes are TRBV6-5 and TRBJ1-3, with a tentative D call TRBD1 (6 bases). The length of the CDR3 is 13 residues. Germline CDR1 MNHEY, CDR2 SVGAGI. Trimming shortened V by 10 bases and J by 0 bases, and 10 bases separated the two germline ends. This chain's CDR3 is CATHRDSGNTIYF. For the CDR3, the DNA is TGTGCCACACACAGGGACTCTGGAAACACCATATATTTT.

The V gene is TRBV28, the J gene TRBJ1-1, with a weak D call TRBD1 (6 bases). Germline V gene lookup returns CDR1 MDHEN and CDR2 SYDVKM. V shed 4 bases and J shed 8 bases, with 8 bases lying between them. The CDR3 is made up of 11 amino acids. The CDR3 sequence: CASSWGGEAFF. Written as DNA, the CDR3 is TGTGCCAGCAGTTGGGGGGGCGAAGCTTTCTTT.

Details on this clone: An end of the junction differs from the germline gene, which may be a read error. This sequence joins TRBV7-9 and TRBJ2-7; D is uncertain. The germline CDR1 and CDR2 sequences are SEHNR and FQNEAQ (reference sequence). The CDR3 is made up of 13 amino acids. The chain's CDR3 is CSSTGALAYEQYF. The CDR3 nucleotides are TGTTCCAGTACCGGAGCACTCGCCTACGAGCAGTACTTC.

This chain connects TRBV27 to TRBJ2-3; a possible D gene is TRBD2 (6 bases). CDR1 is MNHEY, CDR2 SMNVEV, per germline (reference sequence). The ends were cut back, 8 bases at V and 6 bases at J, with 15 bases in the middle. The CDR3 consists of 13 residues. The CDR3 loop reads CASRDFARDTQYF. The CDR3 region has the DNA TGTGCCAGCCGGGACTTCGCGCGGGATACGCAGTATTTT.

The chain has TRBV5-4 and TRBJ2-3, with 7 bases fitting TRBD1. After removal of 4 bases from V and 5 bases from J, the junction contained 10 bases not matched to a gene. From germline, CDR1 is SGHNT and CDR2 YYREEE (reference sequence). This CDR3 is 15 amino acids long. The CDR3 bases are TGTGCCAGCAGCATCATGACAGGGAGAAAAGATACGCAGTATTTT. This gives the protein CASSIMTGRKDTQYF.

The gene calls are TRBV28 and TRBJ1-2; the D gene is possibly TRBD1 (5 bases). The CDR3 loop spans 14 amino acids. V lost 6 bases to trimming and J lost 2 bases, with 13 bases between them. CDR1 is MDHEN and CDR2 is SYDVKM in the germline V gene. The CDR3 protein is CASSPLTDNYGYTF. The CDR3 coding sequence is TGTGCCAGCAGCCCTCTGACAGACAACTATGGCTACACCTTC.

V usage is TRBV4-1 and J usage is TRBJ2-2; perhaps TRBD2 as D (5 bases). CDR1 and CDR2 from the germline V gene are MGHRA and YSYEKL. The CDR3 runs 16 residues. Between the trimmed V and J ends, which lost 1 base and 0 bases, there was a span of 9 bases. The CDR3 reads CASSQGPAANTGELFF. Written as DNA, the CDR3 is TGCGCCAGCAGCCAAGGTCCAGCGGCGAACACCGGGGAGCTGTTTTTT.

V is TRBV2 and J is TRBJ1-1; D gene uncertain. The V end was cut by 7 bases, the J end by 1 base, with 7 bases between. Germline loops: CDR1 SNHLY, CDR2 FYNNEI. This CDR3 region has 12 residues. The CDR3 reads CASKPGNTEAFF. The CDR3 nucleotides read TGTGCCAGCAAACCGGGGAACACTGAAGCTTTCTTT.

This chain links TRBV28 with TRBJ2-1; 7 bases line up with TRBD2. The CDR3 contains 16 residues. V dropped 2 bases and J dropped 0; count of bases not matched to a gene: 4. The V gene's germline CDR1 is MDHEN and CDR2 SYDVKM. The CDR3 loop is CASSLASGLSYNEQFF. As DNA, the CDR3 is TGTGCCAGCAGTTTAGCTAGCGGTCTCTCCTACAATGAGCAGTTCTTC.

Written as DNA, the CDR3 is TGTGCCAGCAGTTACTCGGAGCTCTACGAGCAGTACTTC. Translation gives CASSYSELYEQYF. The chain carries TRBV6-6 and TRBJ2-7, with D uncertain. Germline V lookup: CDR1 MNHNY, CDR2 SVGAGI (reference sequence). The V and J ends lost 0 bases and 3 bases respectively, with 6 bases between them. The CDR3 is made up of 13 amino acids.

This sequence joins TRBV11-3 and TRBJ1-1; D gene ambiguous. There are 15 residues in the CDR3. V lost 5 bases to trimming and J lost 0 bases, with 13 bases between them. Germline V gene lookup returns CDR1 SGHNT and CDR2 YENEEA. CDR3: CASSLGLLLNTEAFF. For the CDR3, the DNA is TGTGCCAGCAGCCTGGGCCTCCTACTGAACACTGAAGCTTTCTTT.